The 8 T cell receptor beta chains below come from one sample, sequenced in a study of blood T cells in healthy people across ages. Using a J-beta primer mix together with a sample-barcoded 5' primer, a second PCR was run for about 6 to 12 cycles. Via MiXCR, TCRdb re-called the 5' RACE reads, giving one row per CDR3 protein. The sample lists 1,100,000 or so distinct CDR3 sequences; over 35% were seen once. Sequenced input: blood. The origin of the receptors is a woman between 55 and 75 years old in good health.

This clonotype showed up just a few times. The chain is built from TRBV4-2 and TRBJ2-7; 15 bases fit TRBD2. The CDR3 is 19 residues long. After removal of 4 bases from V and 1 base from J, the junction contained 11 bases not matched to a gene. Germline lookup yields CDR1 LGHNA and CDR2 YNFKEQ. The CDR3 sequence is CASSPTGLAGGSLSYEQYF. CDR3 DNA sequence: TGTGCCAGCAGCCCAACGGGACTAGCGGGAGGTTCCCTATCCTACGAGCAGTACTTC.

This chain uses TRBV5-1 with TRBJ2-4; TRBD1 or TRBD2 may be the D gene (5 bases each). Trimming pared 7 bases from V and 1 base from J, leaving 12 bases between. Looked up from germline, CDR1 is SGHRS and CDR2 is YFSETQ. The length of the CDR3 is 14 residues. CDR3 loop: CASRGAVAKNIQYF. The CDR3 bases are TGCGCCAGCCGAGGGGCCGTGGCCAAAAACATTCAGTACTTC.

This chain connects TRBV20-1 to TRBJ1-6; TRBD1 aligns across 9 bases. The germline V gene has CDR1 DFQATT and CDR2 SNEGSKA (reference sequence). Trimming at V came to 2 bases and at J to 5 bases, leaving 1 base not matched to a gene. The CDR3 extends over 14 amino acids. CDR3 loop: CSARRDRDNSPLHF. In nucleotides, the CDR3 is TGCAGTGCTAGACGGGACAGGGATAATTCACCCCTCCACTTT.

The V and J genes are TRBV14 and TRBJ2-5; D is unclear. V was shortened by 2 bases and J by 6 bases, with 7 bases between the two germline ends. The CDR3 loop spans 12 amino acids. Germline loops: CDR1 SGHDN, CDR2 FVKESK. This CDR3 is CASSQISKTQYF. The CDR3 region has the DNA TGTGCCAGCAGCCAAATTAGTAAGACCCAGTACTTC.

The rearrangement uses TRBV6-5 and TRBJ2-7; 9 positions match TRBD1. The CDR3 sequence is 13 residues long. V lost 8 bases, J lost 5 bases, and 7 bases stayed unmatched. Germline V CDR1 and CDR2: MNHEY, SVGAGI. The CDR3 reads CASGGTGTDEQYF. CDR3 DNA sequence: TGTGCCAGCGGCGGGACAGGGACTGACGAGCAGTACTTC.

The chain employs TRBV14 and TRBJ2-2; no definite D call. Germline V gene sequence: CDR1 SGHDN, CDR2 FVKESK. This CDR3 has 18 residues. Deletions cut 0 bases from V and 0 bases from J, with 14 bases between. The CDR3 here is CASSQDLLRYPNTGELFF. CDR3 coding DNA: TGTGCCAGCAGCCAAGATCTTTTGCGGTACCCGAACACCGGGGAGCTGTTTTTT.

As for this clonotype: With a much larger clone just one base away, this may be a read error. The gene calls are TRBV15 and TRBJ2-5; 12 bases are a match to TRBD2. The CDR3 runs 14 residues. Germline V gene data show CDR1 as LNHNV and CDR2 as YYDKDF (reference sequence). V lost 3 bases to trimming and J lost 11 bases; unmatched junction nucleotides: 7. CDR3 sequence: CATSRREGTSGQYF. The CDR3 DNA sequence: TGTGCCACCAGCAGGCGAGAAGGGACTAGCGGGCAGTACTTC.

This clonotype came up a few times. The chain recombines TRBV6-6 with TRBJ2-5; D remains unclear. Trimming removed 2 bases from V and 5 bases from J, with 6 bases in between. Germline CDR1 is MNHNY and CDR2 is SVGAGI (reference sequence). The CDR3 is made up of 12 amino acids. CDR3 loop: CASSYATETQYF. CDR3 nucleotides: TGTGCCAGCAGTTACGCTACTGAGACCCAGTACTTC.